This TCR beta chain was captured in a study of post-analysis software for immune sequencing data. Points from the study as a whole: Among four or five TRBV segments more frequent in patients than controls were TRBV5-6, TRBV5-1 and TRBV20-1.

With regard to this clonotype: Its cognate antigen is unknown.

Unique molecular identifiers had been added to the TCR beta cDNA libraries. TCRdb passed the PCR reads through MiXCR, listing each CDR3 protein once. Among about 540,000 distinct CDR3 sequences, 34% were seen once, and the ten largest hold about 5.6%. J gave up 3 bases and V 5 bases, and 6 bases lay outside the gene matches. CDR1 and CDR2 from the germline V gene are SEHNR and FQNEAQ (reference sequence). The CDR3 has 14 amino acids. V usage is TRBV7-9 and J usage is TRBJ1-2; 7 positions match TRBD1. The clonotype originates from a girl between 2 and 17 years old with multiple sclerosis. Specimen: blood. The CDR3 loop is CASSPKGGDYGYTF. CDR3 sequence (DNA): TGTGCCAGCAGCCCCAAAGGGGGCGACTATGGCTACACCTTC.